This TCR beta chain was obtained from a study of metastatic and nonmetastatic thyroid tumors (dated by TCRdb to about 2020). The study in broad terms: Repertoires were compared across peripheral blood and tumor or nodule tissue samples from malignant and benign thyroid patients.

Libraries were built with PCR. The instrument was an Illumina HiSeq 4000. High-throughput sequencing was used to profile the TCR beta-chain CDR3 region of every patient. The paper's data handling went like this. The researchers built a classifier to tell apart papillary thyroid cancer patients with distant metastasis, based on CDR3 differences among clinicopathological groups. To measure repertoire diversity the researchers used the Shannon index, while the Morisita-Horn index served to gauge how similar the tumor and blood repertoires were. TCRdb applied fastp at Q25 and MiXCR to the public reads, then kept only in-frame beta chains. TCRdb assigned the V and J calls; the authors' analysis was not used. This sample has almost 35,000 clones in its table, and about 15% of those were observed once. Around 3.1% of the sample lies in the top ten. Reading from cysteine to phenylalanine, the CDR3 counts 15 amino acids. The entry retains the CDR3 DNA only, 45 bases that are in frame from base 1. The germline V gene supplies CDR1 SNHLY and CDR2 FYNNEI. V ends up 7 bases short and J 8 bases short, with an unmatched junction base count of 14.

Study-level results and caveats: TCR beta diversity was reported as significantly higher in malignant tumors than in benign nodules, in both blood and tumor samples.

None of the patients had been given any treatment before thyroid surgery. Using T-cell receptor beta sequencing, the researchers looked back retrospectively at clinical samples from patients, gathered between about 2012 and 2019. This clone has more than one count but fewer than ten. There is no known antigen for this receptor. No quality values exist for individual bases; no much larger clone is one base distant. The chain was built from TRBV2 and TRBJ2-1, and 7 bases in between align with TRBD2. This clonotype was sampled from a female donor with papillary thyroid cancer or a benign thyroid nodule (not recorded which). Some clones in this sample may be carry-over from other donors' samples. Material for sequencing was blood. For the CDR3, the sequence is CASTLAENIGDEQFF. DNA sequence: TGTGCCAGCACCCTAGCGGAAAACATTGGCGATGAGCAGTTCTTC.